This record looks at one T cell receptor (beta chain) sequence and its context. Its target is not known. Data came from immunoSEQ multiplex PCR; TCRdb stores just in-frame clones and leaves some out. The sample consists of under 150,000 clones, almost 95% of them appearing once. This entry belongs to a study of T cell responses to AZD1222 COVID-19 vaccine. Trimming took 4 bases from V and 3 from J, leaving 14 bases between them. CDR1 and CDR2 from the germline V gene are KGHDR and SFDVKD. The CDR3 length is 15 residues. Study-level findings and limits: Possibly, clonal diversity was underestimated; donors were largely white British and included more females.

Both about-4-week and about-12-week second-dose recipients were combined. The starting material was peripheral blood, obtained 28 days after the second AZD1222 dose. V gene TRBV24-1 combines with J gene TRBJ1-2; D perhaps matches TRBD1 (6 bases). The TCR originated in an adult who received the AZD1222 COVID-19 vaccine. DNA for the CDR3: TGTGCCACCAGTGAGGATTCGGCAGGGGACTATGGCTACACCTTC. Translated, it gives CATSEDSAGDYGYTF.